Listed below are T cell receptor beta chains from one sample, sequenced in a study of T cell clones after liver transplantation. The protocol was immunoSEQ multiplex PCR, while the TCRdb copy is restricted to in-frame clones and leaves out a portion. The sample contains over 55,000 clones, around three quarters of which appear only once. Here the sequenced sample was CD4+ T cells from blood, taken at the roughly 15-month timepoint. These receptors originate from a human patient who received a liver transplant. A share of the T cells may be of graft donor origin. The CDR3 runs from the conserved cysteine through the conserved F or W. D genes are given only for firm matches. Only some rows state a clone size, as once, few, many or a class for expanded clones.

abundance | j_gene | d_gene | len | v_gene | CDR3aa | CDR3nt
NA | TRBJ1-3 | NA | 21 | TRBV4-2 | CASSQEGKGRGRVSSGNTIYF | TGTGCCAGCAGCCAAGAGGGGAAGGGCAGGGGAAGGGTTTCCTCTGGAAACACCATATATTTT
NA | TRBJ1-2 | TRBD1 | 17 | TRBV7-8 | CASSLSGTGARFGGYTF | TGTGCCAGCAGCTTAAGCGGGACAGGGGCGAGGTTTGGTGGCTACACCTTC
NA | TRBJ1-5 | NA | 16 | TRBV6-1 | CASSEASGLSNQPQHF | TGTGCCAGCAGTGAAGCTTCAGGGTTAAGCAATCAGCCCCAGCATTTT
few | TRBJ1-6 | NA | 17 | TRBV18 | CASSQSDRSSYNSPLHF | TGTGCCAGCTCACAGAGCGACAGAAGCTCCTATAATTCACCCCTCCACTTT
few | TRBJ2-6 | NA | 16 | TRBV2 | CASSKTYSSGANVLTF | TGTGCCAGCAGCAAAACTTACAGCTCTGGGGCCAACGTCCTGACTTTC
NA | TRBJ2-5 | TRBD1 | 13 | TRBV5-8 | CASIQRGRRTQYF | TGTGCCAGCATACAAAGGGGGCGTCGGACCCAGTACTTC
NA | TRBJ2-1 | NA | 15 | TRBV7-9 | CASSSILVPSNEQFF | TGTGCCAGCAGCTCTATCTTGGTCCCTAGCAATGAGCAGTTCTTC
NA | TRBJ1-6 | TRBD1 | 17 | TRBV15 | CATSRGQGWGSGSPLHF | TGTGCCACCAGCAGAGGACAGGGATGGGGCTCAGGATCACCCCTCCACTTT
NA | TRBJ2-2 | NA | 15 | TRBV2 | CASSEAGSRAGELFF | TGTGCCAGCAGTGAAGCAGGGAGTCGGGCCGGGGAGCTGTTTTTT
NA | TRBJ1-3 | NA | 13 | TRBV6-1 | CASRANAGNTIYF | TGTGCCAGCAGAGCGAACGCCGGAAACACCATATATTTT
NA | TRBJ2-6 | TRBD1 | 15 | TRBV5-1 | CASSPGQPGANVLTF | TGCGCCAGCAGCCCGGGACAGCCTGGGGCCAACGTCCTGACTTTC
NA | TRBJ1-4 | NA | 14 | TRBV28 | CASALPGVAEKLFF | TGTGCCAGCGCCCTCCCCGGCGTGGCTGAAAAACTGTTTTTT
NA | TRBJ1-4 | NA | 14 | TRBV28 | CASSLAGFREKLFF | TGTGCCAGCAGTTTAGCAGGGTTTCGGGAAAAACTGTTTTTT
few | TRBJ1-5 | NA | 14 | TRBV6-1 | CASTLRGLNQPQHF | TGTGCCAGCACCCTCCGGGGCCTGAATCAGCCCCAGCATTTT
few | TRBJ1-2 | NA | 14 | TRBV15 | CATSRDRQGYGYTF | TGTGCCACCAGCAGAGATCGCCAGGGCTATGGCTACACCTTC
NA | TRBJ2-1 | NA | 13 | TRBV7-9 | CASSLPGPNEQFF | TGTGCCAGCAGCTTACCGGGCCCCAATGAGCAGTTCTTC
NA | TRBJ2-2 | TRBD2 | 16 | TRBV5-1 | CASNPTSGSYTGELFF | TGCGCCAGCAACCCAACTAGCGGGAGCTACACCGGGGAGCTGTTTTTT
NA | TRBJ1-6 | NA | 14 | TRBV5-1 | CASSLEGDWSPLHF | TGCGCCAGCAGCTTGGAAGGGGATTGGTCACCCCTCCACTTT
NA | TRBJ2-2 | NA | 13 | TRBV11-3 | CASSLGGTGELFF | TGTGCCAGCAGCTTAGGGGGCACCGGGGAGCTGTTTTTT
NA | TRBJ1-2 | NA | 12 | TRBV28 | CASSDTSWRYTF | TGTGCCAGCAGCGACACGAGCTGGCGCTACACCTTC
NA | TRBJ2-3 | TRBD2 | 16 | TRBV28 | CASSLSGAGGLDTQYF | TGTGCCAGCAGTTTATCCGGAGCGGGGGGTTTAGATACGCAGTATTTT
NA | TRBJ2-2 | NA | 15 | TRBV6-5 | CASSYRGGASGELFF | TGTGCCAGCAGTTACCGTGGAGGGGCTTCGGGGGAGCTGTTTTTT
once | TRBJ1-1 | TRBD1 | 13 | TRBV29-1 | CSVEYGQGAEAFF | TGCAGCGTTGAGTACGGGCAGGGGGCTGAAGCTTTCTTT
NA | TRBJ2-4 | TRBD2 | 15 | TRBV11-3 | CASSTTSSAKNIQYF | TGTGCCAGCAGCACGACTAGCTCGGCCAAAAACATTCAGTACTTC
NA | TRBJ1-6 | NA | 14 | TRBV6-6 | CASINGQNNSPLHF | TGTGCCAGCATCAACGGACAGAATAATTCACCCCTCCACTTT
NA | TRBJ2-3 | NA | 15 | TRBV2 | CASSETRVSTDTQYF | TGTGCCAGCAGTGAAACTAGGGTTAGCACAGATACGCAGTATTTT
NA | TRBJ2-2 | NA | 15 | TRBV21-1 | CASSKSTGNTGELFF | TGTGCCAGCAGCAAAAGCACAGGGAATACCGGGGAGCTGTTTTTT
NA | TRBJ2-3 | NA | 14 | TRBV30 | CAWMPPSTTDTQYF | TGTGCCTGGATGCCGCCTTCAACCACAGATACGCAGTATTTT
NA | TRBJ2-1 | NA | 13 | TRBV10-1 | CASSGLGRNEQFF | TGCGCCAGCAGTGGCCTCGGAAGAAATGAGCAGTTCTTC
NA | TRBJ2-5 | TRBD2 | 14 | TRBV9 | CASSPRLAAETQYF | TGTGCCAGCAGCCCCCGACTAGCCGCAGAGACCCAGTACTTC
medium-sized | TRBJ1-4 | TRBD1 | 15 | TRBV2 | CASSTPGTANEKLFF | TGTGCCAGCAGTACACCCGGGACAGCCAATGAAAAACTGTTTTTT
NA | TRBJ2-7 | TRBD1 | 13 | TRBV6-1 | CASSGATGTGQYF | TGTGCCAGCAGCGGAGCGACAGGGACCGGGCAGTACTTC
NA | TRBJ2-3 | NA | 15 | TRBV19 | CASSMRVGGTDTQYF | TGTGCCAGTAGTATGCGGGTGGGTGGCACAGATACGCAGTATTTT
NA | TRBJ2-2 | TRBD1 | 15 | TRBV19 | CASSPRQGIMGELFF | TGTGCCAGTAGTCCGCGACAGGGTATAATGGGGGAGCTGTTTTTT
NA | TRBJ2-5 | NA | 20 | TRBV27 | CAIRLTGHTKQEPYQETQYF | TGTGCCATCCGATTAACGGGACACACGAAACAAGAACCGTACCAAGAGACCCAGTACTTC
NA | TRBJ1-2 | TRBD1 | 19 | TRBV5-1 | CASSWGPPGQGGSGYGYTF | TGCGCCAGCAGCTGGGGTCCTCCGGGACAGGGAGGGTCAGGCTATGGCTACACCTTC
NA | TRBJ1-1 | NA | 16 | TRBV6-5 | CASSYAGAGEGTEAFF | TGTGCCAGCAGTTATGCAGGGGCAGGGGAAGGCACTGAAGCTTTCTTT
few | TRBJ2-1 | NA | 14 | TRBV5-6 | CASSLAGLHNEQFF | TGTGCCAGCAGCTTGGCGGGACTTCACAATGAGCAGTTCTTC
NA | TRBJ2-2 | TRBD2 | 15 | TRBV19 | CASTGLADYTGELFF | TGTGCCAGTACGGGACTAGCTGATTACACCGGGGAGCTGTTTTTT
NA | TRBJ2-5 | TRBD2 | 14 | TRBV28 | CASSGAGGQETQYF | TGTGCCAGCAGCGGAGCGGGGGGACAAGAGACCCAGTACTTC
NA | TRBJ2-3 | TRBD2 | 16 | TRBV5-1 | CASSLGPSGAADTQYF | TGCGCCAGCAGCTTGGGGCCTAGCGGGGCCGCAGATACGCAGTATTTT
NA | TRBJ1-2 | NA | 15 | TRBV6-5 | CASSSLSGGNYGYTF | TGTGCCAGCAGCTCCTTATCCGGGGGTAACTATGGCTACACCTTC
NA | TRBJ2-3 | TRBD2 | 17 | TRBV5-1 | CASSLGTSGRWADTQYF | TGCGCCAGCAGCCTCGGGACTAGCGGGAGATGGGCAGATACGCAGTATTTT
few | TRBJ2-1 | NA | 11 | TRBV9 | CASSLENEQFF | TGTGCCAGCAGCCTGGAAAATGAGCAGTTCTTC
NA | TRBJ1-1 | TRBD1 | 16 | TRBV14 | CASSHRTGTGNTEAFF | TGTGCCAGCAGCCACCGGACAGGGACTGGGAACACTGAAGCTTTCTTT
NA | TRBJ1-1 | NA | 19 | TRBV12-5 | CASGSRDTRIRGQNTEAFF | TGTGCTAGTGGTTCACGGGACACACGGATCCGAGGGCAGAACACTGAAGCTTTCTTT
NA | TRBJ2-3 | NA | 15 | TRBV7-9 | CASSYGSLTGDTQYF | TGTGCCAGCAGCTATGGATCACTTACGGGGGATACGCAGTATTTT